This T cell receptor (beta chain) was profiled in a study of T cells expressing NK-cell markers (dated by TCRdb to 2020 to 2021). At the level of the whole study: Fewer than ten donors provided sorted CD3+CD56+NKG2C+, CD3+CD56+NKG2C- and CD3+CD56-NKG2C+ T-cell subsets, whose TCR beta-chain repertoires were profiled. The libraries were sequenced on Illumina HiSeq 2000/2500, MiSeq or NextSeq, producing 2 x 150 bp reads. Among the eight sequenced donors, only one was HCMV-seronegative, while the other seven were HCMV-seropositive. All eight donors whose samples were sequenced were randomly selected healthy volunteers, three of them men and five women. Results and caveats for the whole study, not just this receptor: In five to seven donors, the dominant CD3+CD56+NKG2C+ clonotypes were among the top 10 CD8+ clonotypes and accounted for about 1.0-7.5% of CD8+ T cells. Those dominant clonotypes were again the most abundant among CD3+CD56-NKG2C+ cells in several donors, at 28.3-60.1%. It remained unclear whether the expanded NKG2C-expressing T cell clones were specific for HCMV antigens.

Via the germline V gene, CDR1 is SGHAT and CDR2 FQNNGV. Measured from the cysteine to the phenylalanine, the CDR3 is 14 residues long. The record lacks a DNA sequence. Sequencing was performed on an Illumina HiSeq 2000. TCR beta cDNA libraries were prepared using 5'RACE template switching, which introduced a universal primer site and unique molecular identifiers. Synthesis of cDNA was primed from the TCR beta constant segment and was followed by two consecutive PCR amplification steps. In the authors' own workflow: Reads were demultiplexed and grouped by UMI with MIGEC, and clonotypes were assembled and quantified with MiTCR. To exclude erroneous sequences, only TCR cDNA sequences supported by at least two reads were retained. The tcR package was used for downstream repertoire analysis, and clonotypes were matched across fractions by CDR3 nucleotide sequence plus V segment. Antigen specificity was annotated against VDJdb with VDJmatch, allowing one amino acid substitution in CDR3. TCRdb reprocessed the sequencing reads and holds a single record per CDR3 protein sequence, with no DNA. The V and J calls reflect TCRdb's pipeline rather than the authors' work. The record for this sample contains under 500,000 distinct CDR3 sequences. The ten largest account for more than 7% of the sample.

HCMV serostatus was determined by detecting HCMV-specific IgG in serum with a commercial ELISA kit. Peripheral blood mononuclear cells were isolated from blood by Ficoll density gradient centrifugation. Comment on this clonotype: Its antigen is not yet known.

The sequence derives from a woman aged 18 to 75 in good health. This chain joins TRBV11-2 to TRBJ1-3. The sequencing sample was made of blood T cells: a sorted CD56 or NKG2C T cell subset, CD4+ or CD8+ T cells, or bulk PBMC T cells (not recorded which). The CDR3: CASSGSRSGNTIYF.